This T cell receptor (beta chain) appears in the sequencing data of a study of T cells in women clearing cervical HPV infection. The overall study: Case blood was drawn when the lesion was first found; control blood after infection became undetectable. Findings and caveats of the study: Unknown T-cell numbers per sample may underlie the richness differences. CIN3+ cases had significantly higher TCR richness than controls; evenness did not differ. TRBV6-7 relative abundance averaged approximately 0.11% in cases and approximately 0.15% in controls.

Remarks on this clone: No antigen is known for it. The read terminates 3 residues ahead of where the CDR3 ends, so the germline J gene completes it.

The repertoire was sequenced with immunoSEQ multiplex PCR; TCRdb's copy has only in-frame clones and lacks some. In all, the sample yields fewer than 35,000 clones. Trimming left V 4 bases short and J 6 bases short, with 11 bases between. The CDR3 runs 13 residues. Germline assignment: CDR1 MGHRA and CDR2 YSYEKL. The specimen sequenced was blood buffy coat. The rearrangement links TRBV4-1 to TRBJ2-3; TRBD1 might be the D (6 bases). This TCR came from a woman aged 18 to 69 with a cervical HPV16 infection that either progressed to CIN3+ or cleared (not recorded which). The CDR3 loop reads CASSPGEGDTQYF. The part of the CDR3 DNA that was read is TGCGCCAGCAGCCCAGGGGAAGGGGATACG.